Below are 24 T cell receptor beta chains sequenced from a single sample in a study of PD-1 blockade in classical Hodgkin lymphoma. Repertoires were generated with immunoSEQ multiplex PCR, while TCRdb's copy carries only in-frame clones and drops some. The sample contains 20,000 or so clones, around 77% of which appear only once. Every patient was affected by relapse after autologous stem cell transplantation, while exposure to brentuximab vedotin was not uniform. The material was peripheral blood mononuclear cells (PBMCs), obtained before the second cycle of nivolumab. These receptors all come from a human donor with classical Hodgkin lymphoma.

The J gene is TRBJ1-1, the V gene TRBV5-4; 9 bases line up with TRBD1. J lost 3 bases, V lost 0 bases, and 6 bases had no gene match. The CDR3 totals 16 residues. Germline V lookup: CDR1 SGHNT, CDR2 YYREEE (reference sequence). The chain's CDR3 is CASSLVGQGGDTEAFF. DNA of the CDR3: TGTGCCAGCAGCTTGGTGGGACAGGGAGGAGACACTGAAGCTTTCTTT.

This chain joins TRBV19 and TRBJ2-7, with 7 bases that match TRBD2. Germline trimming cut 0 bases from V and 5 bases from J; bases unmatched to any gene: 4. Germline CDR1 reads LNHDA; CDR2 reads SQIVND (reference sequence). This CDR3 region has 14 residues. Written as DNA, the CDR3 is TGTGCCAGTAGTATAGACGGGACTACCAACGAGCAGTACTTC. This sequence encodes CASSIDGTTNEQYF.

This clone showed up just once. This chain connects TRBV4-3 to TRBJ2-2; the D is unclear. The CDR3 length is 16 residues. CDR1 is LGHNA, CDR2 YSLEER, per germline. The V gene lost 0 bases and the J gene lost 1 base, with 9 bases spanning the gap. CDR3 DNA sequence: TGCGCCAGCAGCCAAGAGGTCCCCAGGAACACCGGGGAGCTGTTTTTT. Protein: CASSQEVPRNTGELFF.

J is TRBJ1-1 and V is TRBV4-3, with 7 positions matching TRBD1. CDR3 size: 15 residues. CDR1 is LGHNA and CDR2 is YSLEER in the germline V gene. Losses at the gene ends were 1 base for V and 1 base for J; bases not matched to a gene: 3. CDR3 in amino acids: CASSQVAGGNTEAFF. The CDR3 DNA reads TGCGCCAGCAGCCAAGTCGCAGGGGGGAACACTGAAGCTTTCTTT.

The chain uses TRBV7-8 and TRBJ1-2; D uncertain. Germline CDR1 reads SGHVS; CDR2 reads FQNEAQ. The CDR3 sequence is 14 residues long. V gave up 5 bases and J gave up 4 bases, with 14 bases separating them. CDR3 in DNA: TGTGCCAGCAGCCCCCGGGAGGGAAGCTATGGCTACACCTTC. Residues: CASSPREGSYGYTF.

This chain uses TRBV7-9 with TRBJ1-2; D is perhaps TRBD1 (6 bases). The germline CDR1 and CDR2 sequences are SEHNR and FQNEAQ (reference sequence). This CDR3 is built from 15 residues. Trimming took off 1 base at V and 6 bases at J, with 15 bases between the two ends. Here the CDR3 DNA reads TGTGCCAGCAGCTTAGGGGGGCAGGGAGCGAATGGCTACACCTTC. It yields the protein CASSLGGQGANGYTF.

The J gene is TRBJ2-1, the V gene TRBV9, with D unclear. The V gene lost 8 bases and the J gene lost 1 base, with 10 bases spanning the gap. This CDR3 contains 13 residues. Germline V gives CDR1 SGDLS, CDR2 YYNGEE. CDR3 in DNA: TGTGCCAGTAGTAGTAAATCCTACAATGAGCAGTTCTTC. It is translated as CASSSKSYNEQFF.

This clone was recorded once. This sequence joins TRBV6-5 and TRBJ1-2; D perhaps matches TRBD1 (6 bases). V shed 6 bases and J shed 1 base, with 15 bases lying between them. Per germline, CDR1 MNHEY and CDR2 SVGAGI. The CDR3 spans 15 residues. The chain's CDR3 is CASSETTDSNYGYTF. In DNA, the CDR3 is TGTGCCAGCAGCGAGACTACGGACAGTAACTATGGCTACACCTTC.

This clone showed up just once. This sequence joins TRBV5-4 and TRBJ1-1, with 10 bases identical to TRBD1. V lost 5 bases, J lost 1 base, and 5 bases stayed unmatched. This CDR3 is 15 amino acids long. Looked up from germline, CDR1 is SGHNT and CDR2 is YYREEE (reference sequence). The CDR3 DNA reads as TGTGCCAGCAGAGGACAGGGGGTTTGGAACACTGAAGCTTTCTTT. The encoded protein is CASRGQGVWNTEAFF.

The chain is built from TRBV2 and TRBJ2-7, with D possibly TRBD2 on 5 matching bases. The CDR3 consists of 11 residues. Germline CDR1 SNHLY, CDR2 FYNNEI. CDR3 in DNA: TGTGCCAGCATGGAGGATTACGGGCAGTACGTC. The encoded protein is CASMEDYGQYV.

The chain carries TRBV28 and TRBJ2-4; D remains ambiguous. V lost 4 bases to trimming and J lost 0 bases, with 4 bases between them. The CDR3 consists of 13 residues. CDR1 is MDHEN and CDR2 is SYDVKM in the germline V gene. In nucleotides, the CDR3 is TGTGCCAGCAGTTCACTAGCCAAAAACATTCAGTACTTC. Protein sequence: CASSSLAKNIQYF. The full variable domain, rest sourced from reference TRBV28 and TRBJ2-4, is DVKVTQSSRYLVKRTGEKVFLECVQDMDHENMFWYRQDPGLGLRLIYFSYDVKMKEKGDIPEGYSVSREKKERFSLILESASTNQTSMYLCASSSLAKNIQYFGAGTRLSVL.

The chain uses TRBV5-6 and TRBJ2-5, with TRBD1 matching over 7 bases. Germline lookup yields CDR1 SGHDT and CDR2 YYEEEE. The trim removed 2 bases at V and 0 bases at J, leaving 4 bases unmatched. The CDR3 is 15 amino acids. CDR3 in DNA: TGTGCCAGCAGCTTACCGGACAGGTACCAAGAGACCCAGTACTTC. Its translation: CASSLPDRYQETQYF.

On this clone itself: One end of the junction is discordant with germline, which a read error may explain. The gene calls are TRBV5-4 and TRBJ2-3; D is perhaps TRBD1 or TRBD2 (6 bases each). Germline CDR1 reads SGHNT; CDR2 reads YYREEE (reference sequence). The CDR3 covers 16 residues. CDR3 residues: CASSQGGSKGTDTQYF. The DNA of the CDR3 is TGCGCCAGCAGCCAAGGGGGGAGTAAAGGCACAGATACGCAGTATTTT.

This rearrangement joins TRBV7-2 to TRBJ1-6, with 8 positions matching TRBD1. This CDR3 region has 15 residues. Germline V gene sequence: CDR1 SGHTA, CDR2 FQGNSA. Unmatched junction bases numbered 5, after V lost 7 bases and J lost 3 bases. CDR3 sequence (DNA): TGTGCCAGCACCACGACAGGGGTCTATAATTCACCCCTCCACTTT. Amino acids: CASTTTGVYNSPLHF.

The table lists this clone with a few counts. This chain uses TRBV5-1 with TRBJ2-7; 8 bases match TRBD2. Trimming at V came to 0 bases and at J to 4 bases, leaving 6 bases not matched to a gene. Germline CDR1 SGHRS, CDR2 YFSETQ. CDR3 length: 15 residues. The CDR3 DNA reads TGCGCCAGCAGCTTGGAAGGCGGGGGGTCGTACGAGCAGTACTTC. This gives the protein CASSLEGGGSYEQYF.

The V call is TRBV7-8, the J call TRBJ1-4, with D possibly being TRBD1 (5 bases). The CDR3 has 17 amino acids. The V and J ends lost 3 bases and 3 bases respectively, with 17 bases between them. Germline values: CDR1 SGHVS, CDR2 FQNEAQ. In DNA form, the CDR3 reads TGTGCCAGCAGCTTCTACAGGATAACCCCGGCTAATGAAAAACTGTTTTTT. This translates into CASSFYRITPANEKLFF.

This clone was seen a single time. This rearrangement joins TRBV30 to TRBJ1-6; maybe TRBD1 (5 bases). The V end lost 0 bases, the J end lost 0 bases, and 18 bases lay between the germline ends. Germline V gene data show CDR1 as GTSNPN and CDR2 as SVGIG (reference sequence). The length of the CDR3 is 19 residues. CDR3 DNA: TGTGCCTGGAGTGTAGTGTCGGTGGCAGGGAGCTCCTATAATTCACCCCTCCACTTT. It encodes CAWSVVSVAGSSYNSPLHF.

This rearrangement joins TRBV25-1 to TRBJ1-5; 9 bases match TRBD1. V dropped 4 bases and J dropped 5; count of bases not matched to a gene: 9. The CDR3 loop spans 16 amino acids. Germline V CDR1 and CDR2: MGHDK, SYGVNS. The CDR3 DNA reads as TGTGCCAGCAGTGGCCCGGGACAGGGCGGGCATCAGCCCCAGCATTTT. This encodes CASSGPGQGGHQPQHF.

This chain uses TRBV30 with TRBJ2-7; either TRBD1 or TRBD2 may supply D (6 bases each). V lost 2 bases to trimming and J lost 4 bases, with 15 bases between them. The V gene's germline CDR1 is GTSNPN and CDR2 SVGIG (reference sequence). The CDR3 spans 14 residues. DNA of the CDR3: TGTGCCTGGAGTTTAGGGGGAGGTTGGTACGAGCAGTACTTC. This sequence encodes CAWSLGGGWYEQYF.

This chain connects TRBV29-1 to TRBJ2-7; the D is unclear. In germline, CDR1 is SQVTM, CDR2 ANQGSEA. The V and J ends lost 1 base and 1 base respectively, with 8 bases between them. The CDR3 sequence is 13 residues long. The chain's CDR3 is CSVEVPESYEQYF. DNA of the CDR3: TGCAGCGTTGAAGTTCCGGAATCCTACGAGCAGTACTTC.

This chain connects TRBV6-4 to TRBJ2-1; maybe TRBD1 (8 bases). CDR1 is MRHNA and CDR2 is SNTAGT in the germline V gene. This CDR3 is 13 amino acids long. V lost 9 bases and J 5 bases, leaving 14 bases between the germline ends. CDR3 coding DNA: TGTGCCAGGCAACAGGGGGGGAACAATGAGCAGTTCTTC. Translation gives CARQQGGNNEQFF.

CDR3 DNA sequence: TGTGCTAGTGGTTTGACCCCCCCCGGGTACGGCACCGGGGAGCTGTTTTTT. Its protein is CASGLTPPGYGTGELFF. This chain connects TRBV12-5 to TRBJ2-2; D not resolved. The CDR3 loop spans 17 amino acids. Between the trimmed V and J ends, which lost 2 bases and 4 bases, there was a span of 17 bases. CDR1 LGHNT and CDR2 FRNRAP come from the germline V gene.

CDR3 sequence (DNA): TGTGCCAGCAGCTCCCCCGCTCTAGCGGGAGATAATGAGCAGTTCTTC. The encoded protein is CASSSPALAGDNEQFF. V and J are TRBV7-9 and TRBJ2-1; 10 bases are a match to TRBD2. The CDR3 is made up of 16 amino acids. V trimming: 4 bases; J trimming: 7 bases; junction bases outside the gene matches: 10. Looked up from germline, CDR1 is SEHNR and CDR2 is FQNEAQ (reference sequence). Using reference TRBV7-9 and TRBJ2-1 for the parts outside the CDR3, the full variable domain is DTGVSQNPRHKITKRGQNVTFRCDPISEHNRLYWYRQTLGQGPEFLTYFQNEAQLEKSRLLSDRFSAERPKGSFSTLEIQRTEQGDSAMYLCASSSPALAGDNEQFFGPGTRLTVL.

The CDR3 reads CASSIFPTGSAEKLFF. In DNA, the CDR3 is TGTGCCAGTAGTATTTTTCCGACAGGGTCGGCTGAAAAACTGTTTTTT. The rearrangement links TRBV19 to TRBJ1-4; TRBD1 matches 7 bases. This CDR3 is built from 16 residues. J gave up 7 bases and V 3 bases, and 11 bases lay outside the gene matches. Germline values: CDR1 LNHDA, CDR2 SQIVND (reference sequence). The full variable domain, rest sourced from reference TRBV19 and TRBJ1-4, is DGGITQSPKYLFRKEGQNVTLSCEQNLNHDAMYWYRQDPGQGLRLIYYSQIVNDFQKGDIAEGYSVSREKKESFPLTVTSAQKNPTAFYLCASSIFPTGSAEKLFFGSGTQLSVL.